This TCR beta chain stems from a study of T cell repertoires in cytomegalovirus infection. Study-level information: Well-studied HLA-B-restricted CMV epitopes were used in the study alongside recently identified HLA-C-restricted ones. Based on public TCR beta signatures, there were indications of CMV infection and of a matching HLA type. Study-level points and caveats: Across the ex vivo response, the dominant clonotypes were HLA-C-restricted CMV-specific TCR beta clonotypes.

TCRdb re-called the reads with MiXCR, one entry per CDR3 protein. This sample has some 700,000 distinct CDR3 sequences; about 30% occur once, and the top ten carry approximately 18%. V trimming: 3 bases; J trimming: 4 bases; junction bases outside the gene matches: 8. The length of the CDR3 is 15 residues. The germline CDR1 and CDR2 sequences are SNHLY and FYNNEI. This clonotype has just one count. Its antigen is still unknown. Sequences were derived from cultured PBMCs, sampled from culture after CMV antigen stimulation. The chain joins TRBV2 to TRBJ1-2; TRBD1 matches 7 bases. This sequence was found in a human donor in good health (CMV status not recorded). Some clones in this sample may be carry-over from other donors' samples. The CDR3 is CASSEVGGGGYGYTF. The CDR3 DNA sequence: TGTGCCAGCAGTGAGGTGGGAGGGGGCGGCTATGGCTACACCTTC.